This is a list of T cell receptor beta chains from one sample in a study of blood T cell repertoires in COVID-19. Libraries were prepared by immunoSEQ multiplex PCR; TCRdb keeps only in-frame clonotypes and omits some of them. This table holds 80,000 to 100,000 clones, about 87% found once. Material for sequencing was peripheral blood. All receptors derive from a human donor with COVID-19, enrolled during active disease. The donor label of this sample is uncertain. CDR3s include the opening cysteine and the closing phenylalanine or tryptophan. D genes are given only for firm matches. Clone size, where shown, is once, few, many, or a class for clones that have expanded.

D	size	V	J	DNA	CDR3
.	.	TRBV2	TRBJ1-2	TGTGCCAGCAGTGAACTGCGGACAATTTATGGCTACACCTTC	CASSELRTIYGYTF
TRBD1	.	TRBV24-1	TRBJ2-1	TGTGCCACCAGTGATTCGGGACAGGGGATAAATGAGCAGTTCTTC	CATSDSGQGINEQFF
TRBD1	.	TRBV28	TRBJ2-3	TGTGCCAGCAGTCGTGCGGACAGGGCGGCTTCAGATACGCAGTATTTT	CASSRADRAASDTQYF
TRBD1	.	TRBV5-1	TRBJ2-7	TGCGCCAGCAGCTTGGAGGGCGGGACAGGGAACTCGTTC	CASSLEGGTGNSF
TRBD2	.	TRBV5-4	TRBJ2-5	TGTGCCAGCAGCTTGGGTGGGGCTAGCGGGGGCGGGACCCAGTACTTC	CASSLGGASGGGTQYF
TRBD1	.	TRBV7-3	TRBJ1-3	TGTGCCAGCAGCTCACAGGGGCCCCCTGGAAACACCATATATTTT	CASSSQGPPGNTIYF
.	.	TRBV19	TRBJ1-3	TGTGCCAGTAGCCTCATCCTGGAGATGTCTGGAAACACCATATATTTT	CASSLILEMSGNTIYF
.	.	TRBV28	TRBJ1-1	TGTGCCAGCAGCCAGCGAACAAACACTGAAGCTTTCTTT	CASSQRTNTEAFF
.	.	TRBV6-5	TRBJ1-1	TGTGCCAGCAGTTACTCGAGGGCCGTCATGAACACTGAAGCTTTCTTT	CASSYSRAVMNTEAFF
.	.	TRBV3-1/TRBV3-2	TRBJ2-7	TGTGCCAGCAGCCAAGGCGCCGGGGGGCCCTCCTACGAGCAGTACTTC	CASSQGAGGPSYEQYF
TRBD1	.	TRBV7-6	TRBJ2-7	TGTGCCAGCAGCTTAGGAGGACAGGGTGCCTACGAGCAGTACTTC	CASSLGGQGAYEQYF
TRBD1	once	TRBV6-5	TRBJ1-2	TGTGCCAGCAGCCCGGGACAGGGGAACTATGGCTACACCTTC	CASSPGQGNYGYTF
TRBD1	once	TRBV28	TRBJ1-5	TGTGCCAGCAGTCCCCGGGACAGGGGGAATCAGCCCCAGCATTTT	CASSPRDRGNQPQHF
.	once	TRBV5-1	TRBJ1-4	TGCGCCAGCAGCTTCTCCAGGCCTAATGAAAAACTGTTTTTT	CASSFSRPNEKLFF
.	.	TRBV4-2	TRBJ1-2	TGTGCCAGCAGCCAAGAGCCAGGGATTTATGGCTACACCTTC	CASSQEPGIYGYTF
.	.	TRBV2	TRBJ1-4	TGTGCCAGCAGTCGTGAGGGAACTAATGAAAAACTGTTTTTT	CASSREGTNEKLFF
.	many	TRBV6-1	TRBJ1-6	TGTGCCAGCAGTGAGGGCCTATATAATTCACCCCTCCACTTT	CASSEGLYNSPLHF
.	once	TRBV7-3	TRBJ1-1	TGTGCCAGCAGCCTCTACGGGGCGGGGGACACTGAAGCTTTCTTT	CASSLYGAGDTEAFF
.	.	TRBV20-1	TRBJ1-2	TGCAGTGCTAGTAGGGGTACCGCGCGGGGCTACACCTTC	CSASRGTARGYTF
.	.	TRBV19	TRBJ2-5	TGTGGGACGCTGGACTCTACGGAGACCCAGTACTTC	CGTLDSTETQYF
.	.	TRBV9	TRBJ2-3	TGTGCCAGCAGCGTAGCTACCCTAGATACGCAGTATTTT	CASSVATLDTQYF
TRBD1	few	TRBV9	TRBJ1-1	TGTGCCAGCAGCGTAGCATACAGGGGAGGCGAAGCTTTCTTT	CASSVAYRGGEAFF
TRBD1	.	TRBV19	TRBJ2-7	TGTGCCAGTAGTACCCGCCGGGACAGGTCCTCCTACGAGCAGTACTTC	CASSTRRDRSSYEQYF
.	.	TRBV14	TRBJ1-5	TGTGCCAGCAGCCCCTCAAGCGGGGCCAGCAATCAGCCCCAGCATTTT	CASSPSSGASNQPQHF
TRBD1	.	TRBV28	TRBJ2-2	TGTGCCAGCGGTGGACAGGGATCGTGGACCGGGGAGCTGTTTTTT	CASGGQGSWTGELFF
TRBD1	.	TRBV9	TRBJ2-5	TGTGCCAGCAGCGACGGGGGCACAGGGGGAGAGACCCAGTACTTC	CASSDGGTGGETQYF
TRBD1	.	TRBV5-4	TRBJ1-2	TGTGCCAGCAGCTTCGGACAGGCCCTTTATGGCTACACCTTC	CASSFGQALYGYTF
TRBD1	.	TRBV11-3	TRBJ2-7	TGTGCCAGCAGCCGGGACAGGGGTTACGAGCAGTACTTC	CASSRDRGYEQYF
.	.	TRBV15	TRBJ2-4	TGTGCCACCAGCACATTGAGGGGGTCAAGTAACCTAGCCAAAAACATTCAGTACTTC	CATSTLRGSSNLAKNIQYF
.	.	TRBV5-1	TRBJ1-1	TGCGCCAGCAGCAGGACATCGGCTGGGAACACTGAAGCTTTCTTT	CASSRTSAGNTEAFF
.	.	TRBV15	TRBJ2-5	TGTGCCACCAGCAGAGATGGGGAGGAAGAGACCCAGTACTTC	CATSRDGEEETQYF
TRBD2	.	TRBV10-2	TRBJ2-5	TGCGCCAGCAGTGATACCCTAGCGGGGGACCAAGAGACCCAGTACTTC	CASSDTLAGDQETQYF
.	.	TRBV6-2/TRBV6-3	TRBJ1-2	TGTGCCAGCAGCCGCGACAGGAACTATGGCTACACCTTC	CASSRDRNYGYTF
TRBD2	.	TRBV7-2	TRBJ2-3	TGTGCCAGCAGCTTTTACGGGGGGGCCGGGACAGATACGCAGTATTTT	CASSFYGGAGTDTQYF
.	once	TRBV14	TRBJ1-1	TGTGCCAGCAACCGGGGGGGTGGCCGGAACACTGAAGCTTTCTTT	CASNRGGGRNTEAFF